These T cell receptor beta chains were read from a single sample in a study of OX40 agonist ivuxolimab in advanced cancers. Sequencing used immunoSEQ multiplex PCR; TCRdb keeps in-frame clones, though not all of them. The profile shows about 68,000 clones, roughly 84% of them singletons. Sequencing used CD4+ or CD8+ T cells sorted from blood, obtained in a trial of the OX40 agonist ivuxolimab. The receptors derive from an adult with an advanced solid tumor such as melanoma, head and neck, liver or kidney cancer. CDR3s include the opening cysteine and the closing phenylalanine or tryptophan. The D gene is left open where the match is weak. Clone sizes are given selectively: once, few, many, or a class where the clone is expanded.

D gene: TRBD1; V gene: TRBV11-2; clone size: few; J gene: TRBJ2-5; CDR3 DNA: TGTGCCAGCAGCACCCGGGACAGTGGCCAGTACTTC; CDR3 protein: CASSTRDSGQYF
D gene: TRBD1; V gene: TRBV11-1; clone size: .; J gene: TRBJ2-7; CDR3 DNA: TGTGCCAGCAGCTTATCTTCAGGGGGCATCGGCGAGCAGTACTTC; CDR3 protein: CASSLSSGGIGEQYF
D gene: .; V gene: TRBV28; clone size: .; J gene: TRBJ1-3; CDR3 DNA: TGTGCCAGCCTCCCGAGGGGGAGCTCTGGAAACACCATATATTTT; CDR3 protein: CASLPRGSSGNTIYF
D gene: TRBD1; V gene: TRBV27; clone size: .; J gene: TRBJ1-1; CDR3 DNA: TGTGCCAGCACCCCGCCCCCGGGACAGGGGTTAGCTTTCTTT; CDR3 protein: CASTPPPGQGLAFF
D gene: .; V gene: TRBV7-6; clone size: .; J gene: TRBJ1-1; CDR3 DNA: TGTGCCAGCAGCTTAAGATTCAGCTCTGAAGCTTTCTTT; CDR3 protein: CASSLRFSSEAFF
D gene: TRBD2; V gene: TRBV6-1; clone size: .; J gene: TRBJ2-2; CDR3 DNA: TGTGCCAGCAGTGAGGAAGCGGGAGGGAACACCGGGGAGCTGTTTTTT; CDR3 protein: CASSEEAGGNTGELFF
D gene: TRBD2; V gene: TRBV11-2; clone size: .; J gene: TRBJ2-7; CDR3 DNA: TGTGCCAGCAGCTCCGGGACTAGCCGCGACGAGCAGTACTTC; CDR3 protein: CASSSGTSRDEQYF
D gene: TRBD1; V gene: TRBV28; clone size: .; J gene: TRBJ1-1; CDR3 DNA: TGTGCCAGCCACCAAGTGTCAAGCGGGACAGGGGATTTGAACACTGAAGCTTTCTTT; CDR3 protein: CASHQVSSGTGDLNTEAFF
D gene: TRBD1; V gene: TRBV6-1; clone size: .; J gene: TRBJ2-1; CDR3 DNA: TGTGCCAGCAGTGAATGGGGCCACTGGGGGACAGGGGTGGCAAATGAGCAGTTCTTC; CDR3 protein: CASSEWGHWGTGVANEQFF
D gene: .; V gene: TRBV4-3; clone size: few; J gene: TRBJ1-1; CDR3 DNA: TGCGCCAGCGCCGTGGGAGAGAACACTGAAGCTTTCTTT; CDR3 protein: CASAVGENTEAFF
D gene: .; V gene: TRBV11-2; clone size: once; J gene: TRBJ1-4; CDR3 DNA: TGTGCCAGCAGCTTAGATAACGCCGTACAGCCGTTTTTT; CDR3 protein: CASSLDNAVQPFF
D gene: .; V gene: TRBV19; clone size: .; J gene: TRBJ2-2; CDR3 DNA: TGTGCCAGTAGTATACACGGAATCGGGGACACCGGGGAGCTGTTTTTT; CDR3 protein: CASSIHGIGDTGELFF
D gene: TRBD1; V gene: TRBV10-3; clone size: .; J gene: TRBJ1-1; CDR3 DNA: TGTGCCATCAGTGAGAAACAGGGGTACACTGAAGCTTTCTTT; CDR3 protein: CAISEKQGYTEAFF
D gene: .; V gene: TRBV11-2; clone size: once; J gene: TRBJ2-3; CDR3 DNA: TGTGCCAGCAGCCCCCAAAATACGCAGTATTTT; CDR3 protein: CASSPQNTQYF
D gene: .; V gene: TRBV7-2; clone size: .; J gene: TRBJ2-3; CDR3 DNA: TGTGCCAGCAGCCCGTACAGCACAGATACGCAGTATTTT; CDR3 protein: CASSPYSTDTQYF
D gene: .; V gene: TRBV6-6; clone size: .; J gene: TRBJ1-5; CDR3 DNA: TGTGCCAGCATGGGAAATCAGCCCCAGCATTTT; CDR3 protein: CASMGNQPQHF
D gene: TRBD1; V gene: TRBV11-2; clone size: .; J gene: TRBJ2-1; CDR3 DNA: TGTGCCAGCAGCAAGGGGACAGGGCGCAACAATGAGCAGTTCTTC; CDR3 protein: CASSKGTGRNNEQFF
D gene: TRBD2; V gene: TRBV2; clone size: .; J gene: TRBJ2-2; CDR3 DNA: TGTGCCAGCAGGGTAGCGGGAGTTGGCACCGGGGAGCTGTTTTTT; CDR3 protein: CASRVAGVGTGELFF
D gene: .; V gene: TRBV6-6; clone size: .; J gene: TRBJ1-1; CDR3 DNA: TGTGCCAGCAGTTACAGGGGCGGGAACACTGAAGCTTTCTTT; CDR3 protein: CASSYRGGNTEAFF
D gene: TRBD1; V gene: TRBV18; clone size: .; J gene: TRBJ1-4; CDR3 DNA: TGTGCCAGCTCACCCTTCCCCCCGACAGGGCGGCGTGAAAAACTGTTTTTT; CDR3 protein: CASSPFPPTGRREKLFF
D gene: TRBD2; V gene: TRBV9; clone size: .; J gene: TRBJ2-3; CDR3 DNA: TGTGCCAGCAGCGTAGCTACTAGCGGGGATGGCACAGATACGCAGTATTTT; CDR3 protein: CASSVATSGDGTDTQYF
D gene: TRBD1; V gene: TRBV18; clone size: few; J gene: TRBJ2-3; CDR3 DNA: TGTGCCAGCTCACCACCGCCGGGACAGCTAGCAGATACGCAGTATTTT; CDR3 protein: CASSPPPGQLADTQYF
D gene: TRBD2; V gene: TRBV29-1; clone size: .; J gene: TRBJ2-7; CDR3 DNA: TGCAGCGTTGGGCTAGCGGGACACGAGCAGTACTTC; CDR3 protein: CSVGLAGHEQYF
D gene: TRBD1; V gene: TRBV6-1; clone size: .; J gene: TRBJ1-2; CDR3 DNA: TGTGCCAGCAGTGAATGGGACAGTTCCGTTGGCTACACCTTC; CDR3 protein: CASSEWDSSVGYTF
D gene: .; V gene: TRBV28; clone size: .; J gene: TRBJ1-2; CDR3 DNA: TGTGCCAGCCGCAGATTTGCTGGCTATGGCTACACCTTC; CDR3 protein: CASRRFAGYGYTF
D gene: .; V gene: TRBV18; clone size: few; J gene: TRBJ1-1; CDR3 DNA: TGTGCCAGCTCACCTGGTCAGAACACTGAAGCTTTCTTT; CDR3 protein: CASSPGQNTEAFF
D gene: .; V gene: TRBV7-3; clone size: .; J gene: TRBJ2-3; CDR3 DNA: TGTGCCAGCAAACGGGGGCCAGCCGTGGATACGCAGTATTTT; CDR3 protein: CASKRGPAVDTQYF
D gene: .; V gene: TRBV5-8; clone size: .; J gene: TRBJ2-7; CDR3 DNA: TGTGCCAGCAGCACAGAGACAGGTTACGAGCAGTACTTC; CDR3 protein: CASSTETGYEQYF
D gene: TRBD1; V gene: TRBV28; clone size: .; J gene: TRBJ2-7; CDR3 DNA: TGTGCCAGCAGTTTTGGGACAGGCCCCTACGAGCAGTACTTC; CDR3 protein: CASSFGTGPYEQYF
D gene: .; V gene: TRBV6-1; clone size: .; J gene: TRBJ1-2; CDR3 DNA: TGTGCCAGCGGGTCGGAAGCGGGTATTCATGGCTACACCTTC; CDR3 protein: CASGSEAGIHGYTF
D gene: TRBD1; V gene: TRBV28; clone size: .; J gene: TRBJ1-6; CDR3 DNA: TGTGCCGGGGGACAGCGGAATTCACCCCTCCACTTT; CDR3 protein: CAGGQRNSPLHF
D gene: .; V gene: TRBV6-5; clone size: .; J gene: TRBJ2-1; CDR3 DNA: TGTGCCAGCAGTTACTCGCGAAGCTCCTACAATGAGCAGTTCTTC; CDR3 protein: CASSYSRSSYNEQFF
D gene: TRBD2; V gene: TRBV19; clone size: .; J gene: TRBJ2-7; CDR3 DNA: TGTGCCAGTAGTATAAGGTCGTTCGGGCTAGCGGGGGTCTACGAGCAGTACTTC; CDR3 protein: CASSIRSFGLAGVYEQYF
D gene: .; V gene: TRBV7-7; clone size: .; J gene: TRBJ2-2; CDR3 DNA: TGTGCTAGCAGCAAAGAACCGGTGAACACCGGGGAGCTGTTTTTT; CDR3 protein: CASSKEPVNTGELFF
D gene: .; V gene: TRBV27; clone size: .; J gene: TRBJ2-3; CDR3 DNA: TGTGCCAGCAGTTTAAGTATCGTGGGCGGCACAGATACGCAGTATTTT; CDR3 protein: CASSLSIVGGTDTQYF
D gene: .; V gene: TRBV19; clone size: .; J gene: TRBJ1-5; CDR3 DNA: TGTGCCAGTATGGGGCAGGGACATGTACCCCAGCATTTT; CDR3 protein: CASMGQGHVPQHF
D gene: TRBD1; V gene: TRBV18; clone size: .; J gene: TRBJ2-7; CDR3 DNA: TGTGCCAGCTCTCCAGGGACAGGAAGCTCCCTCGAGCAGTACTTC; CDR3 protein: CASSPGTGSSLEQYF
D gene: .; V gene: TRBV29-1; clone size: .; J gene: TRBJ2-3; CDR3 DNA: TGCAGCGTTGATGGGGGAGTTGTTTCAGATACGCAGTATTTT; CDR3 protein: CSVDGGVVSDTQYF
D gene: TRBD1; V gene: TRBV4-1; clone size: .; J gene: TRBJ2-7; CDR3 DNA: TGCGCCAGCAGCCAAGGACAGGGCCGGACCTACGAGCAGTACTTC; CDR3 protein: CASSQGQGRTYEQYF
D gene: .; V gene: TRBV21-1; clone size: many; J gene: TRBJ2-7; CDR3 DNA: TGTGCCAGCAGCCGGGACAACTACGAGCAGTACTTC; CDR3 protein: CASSRDNYEQYF
D gene: TRBD1; V gene: TRBV5-1; clone size: .; J gene: TRBJ1-2; CDR3 DNA: TGCGCCAGCAGCGTCGGGACAGGCGGGAGTAATGGCTACACCTTC; CDR3 protein: CASSVGTGGSNGYTF
D gene: TRBD1; V gene: TRBV28; clone size: .; J gene: TRBJ1-5; CDR3 DNA: TGTGCCAGCAGTTACCAGGGGGGGGGTGGTGAGCCCCAGCATTTT; CDR3 protein: CASSYQGGGGEPQHF
D gene: .; V gene: TRBV5-1; clone size: few; J gene: TRBJ2-3; CDR3 DNA: TGCGCCAGCAGCCAACGAAGGGACTTTTTGGGCACAGATACGCAGTATTTT; CDR3 protein: CASSQRRDFLGTDTQYF
D gene: TRBD1; V gene: TRBV6-1; clone size: .; J gene: TRBJ2-5; CDR3 DNA: TGTGCCAGCAGACTAGGGACAGCTCAAGAGACCCAGTACTTC; CDR3 protein: CASRLGTAQETQYF
D gene: .; V gene: TRBV7-8; clone size: .; J gene: TRBJ2-1; CDR3 DNA: TGTGCCAGCAGCTTAGTTGTACGCCGTGTCCAGCGGGCCCACAATGAGCAGTTCTTC; CDR3 protein: CASSLVVRRVQRAHNEQFF
D gene: .; V gene: TRBV6-6; clone size: once; J gene: TRBJ2-1; CDR3 DNA: TGTGCCAGCAGCCCGACTAGTTCCTATGAGCAGTTCTTC; CDR3 protein: CASSPTSSYEQFF
D gene: TRBD1; V gene: TRBV27; clone size: few; J gene: TRBJ2-1; CDR3 DNA: TGTGCCAGCAGACACGGACAGGGGGAGAGGGGTGAGCAGTTCTTC; CDR3 protein: CASRHGQGERGEQFF
D gene: .; V gene: TRBV21-1; clone size: few; J gene: TRBJ1-5; CDR3 DNA: TGTGCCAGCAGCAAATCCCGACAGGGGTCGGACAATCAGCCCCAGCATTTT; CDR3 protein: CASSKSRQGSDNQPQHF
D gene: .; V gene: TRBV29-1; clone size: .; J gene: TRBJ2-7; CDR3 DNA: TGCAGCGTGGATCAGGGGCACGACGAGCAGTACTTC; CDR3 protein: CSVDQGHDEQYF
D gene: .; V gene: TRBV18; clone size: .; J gene: TRBJ1-1; CDR3 DNA: TGTGCCAGCTCACCGGGGAGACAGAACACTGAAGCTTTCTTT; CDR3 protein: CASSPGRQNTEAFF
D gene: .; V gene: TRBV29-1; clone size: .; J gene: TRBJ1-2; CDR3 DNA: TGCAGCGTTGAGGGCTACACCTTC; CDR3 protein: CSVEGYTF
D gene: TRBD2; V gene: TRBV28; clone size: .; J gene: TRBJ2-7; CDR3 DNA: TGTGCCAGCAGTTCCCCCGGGCTAGCGGCCTACGAGCAGTACTTC; CDR3 protein: CASSSPGLAAYEQYF
D gene: .; V gene: TRBV7-8; clone size: .; J gene: TRBJ1-5; CDR3 DNA: TGTGCCAGCAGCCCTGGGACAAATCAGCCCCAGCATTTT; CDR3 protein: CASSPGTNQPQHF
D gene: TRBD1; V gene: TRBV27; clone size: .; J gene: TRBJ1-2; CDR3 DNA: TGTGCCAGCAGTTTTATACAGGGGGCTGGGGGCTACACCTTC; CDR3 protein: CASSFIQGAGGYTF
D gene: .; V gene: TRBV7-2; clone size: .; J gene: TRBJ2-6; CDR3 DNA: TGTGCCAGCAGCCAACAGAGCTCTGGGGCCAACGTCCTGACTTTC; CDR3 protein: CASSQQSSGANVLTF
D gene: .; V gene: TRBV5-1; clone size: few; J gene: TRBJ1-1; CDR3 DNA: TGCGCCAGCAGCAACACGGCCGCCCCGAACACTGAAGCTTTCTTT; CDR3 protein: CASSNTAAPNTEAFF